The 17 T cell receptor beta chains below all came from one sample that was sequenced in a study of cytotoxic CD8 clonotypes in ibrutinib-treated CLL. Only in-frame clones appear in the TCRdb table, and some are missing; sequencing was by immunoSEQ multiplex PCR. Here the sample spans approximately 80,000 clones, just over 85% being singletons. This material consisted of PBMCs, taken before ibrutinib treatment. These receptors all come from a human donor with chronic lymphocytic leukemia.

The rearrangement uses TRBV10-1 and TRBJ2-7; D is undetermined. Trimming shortened V by 5 bases and J by 6 bases, and 17 bases separated the two germline ends. The length of the CDR3 is 14 residues. From germline, CDR1 is WNHNN and CDR2 SYGVQD (reference sequence). CDR3 bases: TGCGCCAGCAGTCTCACAAGTGGGGAACGCGAGCAGTACTTC. Protein product: CASSLTSGEREQYF.

The sample holds many counts of this clone. The rearrangement uses TRBV7-8 and TRBJ2-2; D is possibly TRBD1 (6 bases). V was pared by 7 bases and J by 1 base, with 13 bases between. CDR1 SGHVS and CDR2 FQNEAQ come from the germline V gene. The CDR3 is 15 amino acids. The CDR3 nucleotides read TGTGCCAGCAAGACCACGGGACAGAACACCGGGGAGCTGTTTTTT. This gives the protein CASKTTGQNTGELFF.

The chain is built from TRBV6-1 and TRBJ1-5, with D uncertain. From germline, CDR1 is MNHNS and CDR2 SASEGT. The length of the CDR3 is 14 residues. V dropped 1 base and J dropped 5 bases, with 9 bases sitting between them. In nucleotides, the CDR3 is TGTGCCAGCAGTGAAGGGCAGTTTTATCAGCCCCAGCATTTT. Encoded protein: CASSEGQFYQPQHF.

The chain links TRBV29-1 to TRBJ2-7; TRBD1 matches 7 bases. The CDR3 sequence is 13 residues long. CDR1 is SQVTM and CDR2 is ANQGSEA in the germline V gene. V was pared by 6 bases and J by 2 bases, with 7 bases of the junction left unmatched. In DNA form, the CDR3 reads TGCAGCGTGGGGTTAGGGGGCACCTACGAGCAGTACTTC. Its translation is CSVGLGGTYEQYF.

The chain uses TRBV6-5 and TRBJ2-5; D unresolved. The germline V and J ends were trimmed by 5 bases and 6 bases, with 13 bases remaining between them. The CDR3 contains 13 residues. Germline V CDR1 and CDR2: MNHEY, SVGAGI. This chain's CDR3 is CASSRTIRKTQYF. CDR3 coding DNA: TGTGCCAGCAGTCGAACAATCCGGAAGACCCAGTACTTC.

The genes are TRBV11-3 and TRBJ1-1; D remains ambiguous. The CDR3 is made up of 13 amino acids. Germline V gene sequence: CDR1 SGHNT, CDR2 YENEEA. V lost 5 bases, J lost 2 bases, and 9 bases lay in between. CDR3 DNA sequence: TGTGCCAGCAGCCCCGGGAGAAACACTGAAGCTTTCTTT. Protein sequence: CASSPGRNTEAFF.

This chain connects TRBV18 to TRBJ1-1; 8 bases line up with TRBD1. This CDR3 contains 16 residues. V dropped 5 bases and J dropped 2; count of bases not matched to a gene: 10. Per germline, CDR1 KGHSH and CDR2 LQKENI. CDR3 amino acids: CASSSGGGRLNTEAFF. CDR3 DNA sequence: TGTGCCAGCTCATCAGGGGGCGGACGACTTAACACTGAAGCTTTCTTT. The full variable domain, in which reference TRBV18 and TRBJ1-1 provide the parts outside the CDR3, is NAGVMQNPRHLVRRRGQEARLRCSPMKGHSHVYWYRQLPEEGLKFMVYLQKENIIDESGMPKERFSAEFPKEGPSILRIQQVVRGDSAAYFCASSSGGGRLNTEAFFGQGTRLTVV.

The chain joins TRBV7-8 to TRBJ2-1, with 12 bases lining up with TRBD2. Germline CDR1 and CDR2: SGHVS and FQNEAQ. Trimming removed 5 bases from V and 14 bases from J; junction bases left unmatched: 4. The CDR3 is 12 amino acids. In DNA, the CDR3 is TGTGCCAGCAGCGGGGGACTAGCGGGTAAGTTCTTC. This encodes CASSGGLAGKFF.

This chain joins TRBV19 and TRBJ2-2, with D perhaps TRBD1 or TRBD2 (5 bases each). V was clipped by 6 bases and J by 0 bases, with 8 bases between them. Per germline, CDR1 LNHDA and CDR2 SQIVND (reference sequence). The length of the CDR3 is 14 residues. The CDR3 DNA is TGTGCCAGTAGCCGGGGCCCGAACACCGGGGAGCTGTTTTTT. Translation gives CASSRGPNTGELFF.

The chain links TRBV30 to TRBJ2-1, with D uncertain. This CDR3 is 14 amino acids long. V lost 1 base and J 8 bases, leaving 15 bases between the germline ends. From germline, CDR1 is GTSNPN and CDR2 SVGIG (reference sequence). In nucleotides, the CDR3 is TGTGCCTGGAGTGGGTGGAGCGTTAGGGATGAGCAGTTCTTC. As protein: CAWSGWSVRDEQFF. Based on the CDR3 plus reference TRBV30 and TRBJ2-1, the full variable domain is SQTIHQWPATLVQPVGSPLSLECTVEGTSNPNLYWYRQAAGRGLQLLFYSVGIGQISSEVPQNLSASRPQDRQFILSSKKLLLSDSGFYLCAWSGWSVRDEQFFGPGTRLTVL.

This chain joins TRBV9 and TRBJ2-3, with D perhaps assigned TRBD1 or TRBD2 (7 bases each). Trimming took 0 bases from V and 4 from J, leaving 15 bases between them. Germline V CDR1 and CDR2: SGDLS, YYNGEE. CDR3 length: 16 residues. The DNA of the CDR3 is TGTGCCAGCAGCGTAGATGGTCAGGGGGGGGCAGATACGCAGTATTTT. Residues: CASSVDGQGGADTQYF.

The genes are TRBV9 and TRBJ2-7; 13 bases fit TRBD2. The junction had 8 bases not matched to a gene; V was cut back by 4 bases and J by 7 bases. From germline, CDR1 is SGDLS and CDR2 YYNGEE. This CDR3 comprises 15 residues. CDR3: CASSLGLAGTGEQYF. In nucleotides, the CDR3 is TGTGCCAGCAGCCTGGGACTAGCGGGAACGGGAGAGCAGTACTTC.

This chain joins TRBV29-1 and TRBJ1-1; D not certain. The CDR3 spans 12 residues. Trimming stripped 6 bases from V and 0 bases from J, with 8 bases between. The germline V gene has CDR1 SQVTM and CDR2 ANQGSEA. The CDR3 nucleotides are TGCAGCGTAGGGTGGGTGAACACTGAAGCTTTCTTT. It codes for CSVGWVNTEAFF.

The chain links TRBV19 to TRBJ2-5, with D perhaps matching TRBD1 or TRBD2 (6 bases each). Germline V gene data show CDR1 as LNHDA and CDR2 as SQIVND (reference sequence). Trimming shortened V by 5 bases and J by 5 bases, and 15 bases separated the two germline ends. The CDR3 runs to 14 residues. The CDR3 loop is CASSAWGARETQYF. In nucleotides, the CDR3 is TGTGCCAGTAGTGCGTGGGGGGCTAGGGAGACCCAGTACTTC.

CDR3 in amino acids: CASSVGQSSYNEQFF. The CDR3 bases are TGTGCCAGCAGCGTAGGGCAGAGCTCCTACAATGAGCAGTTCTTC. The rearrangement joins TRBV9 to TRBJ2-1; no clear D. V lost 0 bases and J lost 0, with 7 bases in between. This CDR3 is built from 15 residues. Germline V gene data show CDR1 as SGDLS and CDR2 as YYNGEE.

The gene calls are TRBV6-4 and TRBJ2-6; 9 bases line up with TRBD1. The ends lost 2 bases at V and 1 base at J; junction bases unmatched: 6. The germline gives CDR1 MRHNA, CDR2 SNTAGT. The CDR3 runs to 18 residues. This CDR3 reads CASSDQTGTGSGANVLTF. The CDR3 nucleotides are TGTGCCAGCAGTGACCAGACCGGGACAGGGTCTGGGGCCAACGTCCTGACTTTC.

The V call is TRBV7-6, the J call TRBJ2-1, with a tentative D call TRBD2 (6 bases). Trimming shortened V by 3 bases and J by 2 bases, and 11 bases separated the two germline ends. CDR1 and CDR2 from the germline V gene are SGHVS and FNYEAQ. This CDR3 region has 15 residues. Written as DNA, the CDR3 is TGTGCCAGCAGCTTGGTAGCGGACCCCTACAATGAGCAGTTCTTC. This gives the protein CASSLVADPYNEQFF.